This T cell receptor beta chain is from a study of T-cell memory formation after mild COVID-19. Study outcomes and limitations: The appearance of some responding clones in pre-infection memory suggested that cross-reactive memory joined.

TCRdb re-called the 5' RACE reads with MiXCR, one entry per CDR3 protein. In the table there are 300,000 to 400,000 distinct CDR3 sequences, roughly 15% of which are singletons. A remark on this clonotype: Its specificity is unknown.

The CDR3 runs to 12 residues. V shed 1 base and J shed 9 bases, with 7 bases lying between them. The sample consisted of PBMCs or a T cell subset sorted from them (not recorded which). The sequence was obtained from a man between 18 and 29 years old who had mild COVID-19 (a few samples of this study predate the infection). Cell type and time point are not known. The genes are TRBV12-3 or TRBV12-4 and TRBJ2-1; D remains ambiguous. The CDR3: CASSLGLPEQFF. CDR3 bases: TGTGCCAGCAGTTTAGGGCTACCTGAGCAGTTCTTC.